Shown below are 5 T cell receptor beta chains from a single sample sequenced in a study of Graves' ophthalmopathy and Graves' hyperthyroidism. RNA transcripts served as template for amplifying TCR beta CDR3 sequences. The workflow started with a first-round RT-PCR run with HTBI primers and then moved on to a second-round multiplex PCR. TCRdb re-called the multiplex PCR reads through MiXCR, storing one row per CDR3 protein. The table has tens of thousands of distinct CDR3 sequences, approximately 52% seen once. Sequenced: peripheral blood. The origin of the receptors is an adult woman with Graves' ophthalmopathy.

The sample holds many counts of this clonotype. The chain employs TRBV29-1 and TRBJ1-1; D not certain. Trimming removed 6 bases at V and 1 base at J, with 12 bases between. The CDR3 length is 13 residues. From germline, CDR1 is SQVTM and CDR2 ANQGSEA. The CDR3 nucleotides are TGCAGCGTCTCAACGGACCCGAACACTGAAGCTTTCTTT. It yields the protein CSVSTDPNTEAFF.

Judged by abundance, this clonotype is medium-sized. The chain is built from TRBV29-1 and TRBJ2-7, with D hard to call. CDR3 size: 13 residues. The V end was cut by 6 bases, the J end by 5 bases, with 17 bases between. Germline CDR1 is SQVTM and CDR2 is ANQGSEA. The CDR3 nucleotides read TGCAGCGTCTACTGGGCCGGCTCTAACGAGCAGTACTTC. Protein sequence: CSVYWAGSNEQYF.

This clonotype was observed at least ten times. The gene calls are TRBV2 and TRBJ1-1; D remains unclear. This CDR3 is built from 12 residues. Trimming shortened V by 7 bases and J by 9 bases, and 15 bases separated the two germline ends. Per germline, CDR1 SNHLY and CDR2 FYNNEI. The CDR3 nucleotides read TGTGCCAGCAATCGTGACCCCAGCCAAGCTTTCTTT. This codes for CASNRDPSQAFF.

Notes on this clonotype: This may arise from a read error, as a much more abundant clone is one base away. The genes are TRBV4-2 and TRBJ1-1, with a tentative D call TRBD1 (6 bases). V shed 0 bases and J shed 6 bases, with 17 bases lying between them. In germline, CDR1 is LGHNA, CDR2 YNFKEQ. The CDR3 contains 16 residues. Here the CDR3 DNA reads TGTGCCAGCAGCCAAGAACCCATGCCGGGGGGCTCTGAAGCTTTCTTT. This codes for CASSQEPMPGGSEAFF.

The rearrangement links TRBV7-8 to TRBJ2-3, with D unclear. This CDR3 comprises 15 residues. V gave up 1 base and J gave up 2 bases, with 10 bases separating them. From germline, CDR1 is SGHVS and CDR2 FQNEAQ. In DNA form, the CDR3 reads TGTGCCAGCAGCTTAGGGTCATCAGTCACAGATACGCAGTATTTT. It translates to CASSLGSSVTDTQYF.